The T cell receptor (beta chain) under discussion was sequenced for a study of blood T cell repertoires in COVID-19. Measured with immunoSEQ multiplex PCR; TCRdb has only the in-frame clones, and not every one. This sample has approximately 360,000 clones; approximately 88% occur once, and the top ten carry roughly 0.97%. The CDR3 length is 18 residues. CDR1 and CDR2 (germline): LGHNT, FRNRAP. This clone was recorded a few times. At one boundary the junction diverges from the germline segment, which might be a read error. Sequencing was done on a sample of PBMCs or T cells enriched from blood (not recorded which). The sequence came from a young woman with acute COVID-19. V and J are TRBV12-5 and TRBJ1-5; the match to TRBD1 covers 7 bases. The CDR3 here is CASDLVKDGRGPNQPQHF. The CDR3 DNA sequence: TGTGCTAGTGATTTGGTAAAAGATGGTAGGGGGCCAAATCAGCCCCAGCATTTT.